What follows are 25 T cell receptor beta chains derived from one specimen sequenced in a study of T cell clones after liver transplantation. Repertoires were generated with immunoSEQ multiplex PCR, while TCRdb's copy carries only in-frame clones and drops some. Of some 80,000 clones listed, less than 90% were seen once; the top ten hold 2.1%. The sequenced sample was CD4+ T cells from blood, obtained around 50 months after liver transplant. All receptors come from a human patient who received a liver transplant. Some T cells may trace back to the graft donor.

CDR3 sequence reads: CASRGGQGNYEQYF. As DNA, the CDR3 is TGTGCCAGCAGGGGGGGACAGGGGAATTACGAGCAGTACTTC. The chain couples TRBV6-5 to TRBJ2-7, with 10 bases that match TRBD1. This CDR3 contains 14 residues. CDR1 MNHEY and CDR2 SVGAGI come from the germline V gene. The junction had 6 bases not matched to a gene; V was cut back by 6 bases and J by 4 bases.

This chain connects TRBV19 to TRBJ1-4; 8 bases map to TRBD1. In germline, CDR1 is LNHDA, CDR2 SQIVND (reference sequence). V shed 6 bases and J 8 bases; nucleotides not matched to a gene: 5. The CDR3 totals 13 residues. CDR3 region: CASRQGGGEKLFF. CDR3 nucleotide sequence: TGTGCCAGTAGACAGGGGGGAGGAGAAAAACTGTTTTTT.

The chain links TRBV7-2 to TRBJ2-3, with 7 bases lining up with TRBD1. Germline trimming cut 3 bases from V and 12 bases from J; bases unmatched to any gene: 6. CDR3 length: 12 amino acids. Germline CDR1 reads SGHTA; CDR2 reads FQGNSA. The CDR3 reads CASSLWTGPQYF. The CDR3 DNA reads TGTGCCAGCAGCTTGTGGACAGGACCCCAGTATTTT.

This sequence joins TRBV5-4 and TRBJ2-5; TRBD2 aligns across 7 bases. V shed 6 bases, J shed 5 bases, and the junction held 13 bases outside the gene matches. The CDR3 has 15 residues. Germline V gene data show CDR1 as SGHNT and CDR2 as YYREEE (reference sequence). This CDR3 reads CASTRDSGREETQYF. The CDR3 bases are TGTGCCAGCACCCGCGACAGCGGGCGGGAGGAGACCCAGTACTTC.

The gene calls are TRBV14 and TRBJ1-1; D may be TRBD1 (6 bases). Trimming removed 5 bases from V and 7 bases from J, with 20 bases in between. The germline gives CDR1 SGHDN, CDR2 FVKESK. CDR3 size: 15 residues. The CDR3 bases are TGTGCCAGCAGCATTGGGTCGACAGGCCAGGTTGAAGCTTTCTTT. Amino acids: CASSIGSTGQVEAFF.

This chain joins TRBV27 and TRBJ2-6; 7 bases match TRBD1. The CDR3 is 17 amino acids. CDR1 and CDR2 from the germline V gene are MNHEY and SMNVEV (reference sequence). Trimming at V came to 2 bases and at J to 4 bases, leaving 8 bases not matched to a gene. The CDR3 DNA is TGTGCCAGCAGTTTACGGCAGGGGGTAAGGGGGGCCAACGTCCTGACTTTC. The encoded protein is CASSLRQGVRGANVLTF.

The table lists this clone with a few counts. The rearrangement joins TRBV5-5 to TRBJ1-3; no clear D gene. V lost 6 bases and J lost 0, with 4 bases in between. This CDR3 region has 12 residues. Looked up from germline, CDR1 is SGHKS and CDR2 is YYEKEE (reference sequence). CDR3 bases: TGTGCCAGCATGAGCTCTGGAAACACCATATATTTT. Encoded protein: CASMSSGNTIYF.

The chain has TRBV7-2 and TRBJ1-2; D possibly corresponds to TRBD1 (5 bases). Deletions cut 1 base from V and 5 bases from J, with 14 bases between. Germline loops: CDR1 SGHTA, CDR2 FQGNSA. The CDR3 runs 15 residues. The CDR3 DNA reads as TGTGCCAGCAGCTTAGAGTGGGACGGCCTATATGGCTACACCTTC. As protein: CASSLEWDGLYGYTF. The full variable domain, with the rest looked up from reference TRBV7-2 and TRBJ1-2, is GAGVSQSPSNKVTEKGKDVELRCDPISGHTALYWYRQSLGQGLEFLIYFQGNSAPDKSGLPSDRFSAERTGGSVSTLTIQRTQQEDSAVYLCASSLEWDGLYGYTFGSGTRLTVV.

The CDR3 nucleotides are TGTGCCAGCAGTTACGGGCGGGGGGGCTACGAGCAGTACTTC. Its translation: CASSYGRGGYEQYF. The chain combines TRBV6-5 with TRBJ2-7, with 9 bases fitting TRBD2. CDR1 and CDR2 (germline): MNHEY, SVGAGI. The CDR3 is made up of 14 amino acids. V gave up 2 bases and J gave up 3 bases; unmatched junction bases: 2.

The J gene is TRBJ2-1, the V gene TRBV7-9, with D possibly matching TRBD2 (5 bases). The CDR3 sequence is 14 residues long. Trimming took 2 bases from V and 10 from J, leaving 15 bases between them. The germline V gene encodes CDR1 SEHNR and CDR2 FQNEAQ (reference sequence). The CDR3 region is CASSLSSPGKEQFF. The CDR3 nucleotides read TGTGCCAGCAGCTTAAGTAGTCCGGGAAAAGAGCAGTTCTTC. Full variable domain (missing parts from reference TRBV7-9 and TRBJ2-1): DTGVSQNPRHKITKRGQNVTFRCDPISEHNRLYWYRQTLGQGPEFLTYFQNEAQLEKSRLLSDRFSAERPKGSFSTLEIQRTEQGDSAMYLCASSLSSPGKEQFFGPGTRLTVL.

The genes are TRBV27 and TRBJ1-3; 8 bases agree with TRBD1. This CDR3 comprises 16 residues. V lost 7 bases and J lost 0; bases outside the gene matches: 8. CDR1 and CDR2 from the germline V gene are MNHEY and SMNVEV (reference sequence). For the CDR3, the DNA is TGTGCCAGCACCCGGACAGGGTACGGCTCTGGAAACACCATATATTTT. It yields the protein CASTRTGYGSGNTIYF.

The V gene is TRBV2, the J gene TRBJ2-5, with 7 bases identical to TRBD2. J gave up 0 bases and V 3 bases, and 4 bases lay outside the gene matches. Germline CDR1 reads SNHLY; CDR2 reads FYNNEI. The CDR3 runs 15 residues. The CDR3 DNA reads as TGTGCCAGCAGTGATGGGGGGGGACACCAAGAGACCCAGTACTTC. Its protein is CASSDGGGHQETQYF.

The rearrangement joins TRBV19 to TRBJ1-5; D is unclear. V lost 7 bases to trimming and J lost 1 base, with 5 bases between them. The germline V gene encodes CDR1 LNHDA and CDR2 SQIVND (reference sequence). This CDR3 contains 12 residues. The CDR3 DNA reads TGTGCCAGTAAAGACAGCAATCAGCCCCAGCATTTT. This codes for CASKDSNQPQHF. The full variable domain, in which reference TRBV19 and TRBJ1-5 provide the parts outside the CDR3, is DGGITQSPKYLFRKEGQNVTLSCEQNLNHDAMYWYRQDPGQGLRLIYYSQIVNDFQKGDIAEGYSVSREKKESFPLTVTSAQKNPTAFYLCASKDSNQPQHFGDGTRLSIL.

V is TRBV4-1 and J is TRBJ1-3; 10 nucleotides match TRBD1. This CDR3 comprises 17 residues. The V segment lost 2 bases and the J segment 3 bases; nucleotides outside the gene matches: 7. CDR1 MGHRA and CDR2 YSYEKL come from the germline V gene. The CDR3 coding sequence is TGCGCCAGCAGCCAAATCCCGACAGGGGGCCGTGGAAACACCATATATTTT. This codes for CASSQIPTGGRGNTIYF.

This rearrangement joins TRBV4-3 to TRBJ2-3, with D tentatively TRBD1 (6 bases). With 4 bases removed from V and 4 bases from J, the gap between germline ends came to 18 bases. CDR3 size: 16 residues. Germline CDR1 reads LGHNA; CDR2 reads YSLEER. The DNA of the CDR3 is TGCGCCAGCAGCCGTGTAACAGGGAATCCCCCAGATACGCAGTATTTT. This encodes CASSRVTGNPPDTQYF.

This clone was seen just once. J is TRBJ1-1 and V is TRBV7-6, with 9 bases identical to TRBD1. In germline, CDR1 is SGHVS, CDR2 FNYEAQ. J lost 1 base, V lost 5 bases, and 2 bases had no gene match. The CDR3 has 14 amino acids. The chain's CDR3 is CASSPGQGNTEAFF. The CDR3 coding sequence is TGTGCCAGCAGCCCGGGACAGGGGAACACTGAAGCTTTCTTT.

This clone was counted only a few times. The chain's CDR3 is CASSQGLAGNYEQYF. CDR3 nucleotides: TGCGCCAGCAGCCAGGGACTAGCGGGGAACTACGAGCAGTACTTC. The rearrangement uses TRBV4-3 and TRBJ2-7, with 13 bases fitting TRBD2. CDR1 and CDR2 from the germline V gene are LGHNA and YSLEER. Germline trimming cut 3 bases from V and 3 bases from J; bases unmatched to any gene: 2. This CDR3 region has 15 residues.

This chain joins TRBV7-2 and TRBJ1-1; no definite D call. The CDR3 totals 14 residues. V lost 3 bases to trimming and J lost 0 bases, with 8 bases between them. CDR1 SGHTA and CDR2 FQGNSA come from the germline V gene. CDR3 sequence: CASSFAPMNTEAFF. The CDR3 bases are TGTGCCAGCAGCTTTGCACCTATGAACACTGAAGCTTTCTTT.

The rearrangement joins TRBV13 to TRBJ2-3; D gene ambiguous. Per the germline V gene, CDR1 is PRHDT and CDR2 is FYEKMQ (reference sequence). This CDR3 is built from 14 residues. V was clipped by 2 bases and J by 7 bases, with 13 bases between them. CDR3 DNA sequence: TGTGCCAGCAGCTTAAAGGTATTTCCCTATACGCAGTATTTT. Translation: CASSLKVFPYTQYF.

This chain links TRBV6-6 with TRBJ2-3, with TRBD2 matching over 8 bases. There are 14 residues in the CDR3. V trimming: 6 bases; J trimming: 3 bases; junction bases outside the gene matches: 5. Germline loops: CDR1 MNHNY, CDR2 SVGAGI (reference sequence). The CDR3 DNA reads TGTGCCAGCAGGAGAGCGGGAGCGACAGATACGCAGTATTTT. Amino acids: CASRRAGATDTQYF.

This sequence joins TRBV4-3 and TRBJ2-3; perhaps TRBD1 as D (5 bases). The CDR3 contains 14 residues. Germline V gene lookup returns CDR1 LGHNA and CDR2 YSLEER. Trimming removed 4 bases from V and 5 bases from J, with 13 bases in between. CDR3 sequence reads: CASSRLGAEDTQYF. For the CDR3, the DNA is TGCGCCAGCAGCCGATTAGGGGCGGAAGATACGCAGTATTTT.

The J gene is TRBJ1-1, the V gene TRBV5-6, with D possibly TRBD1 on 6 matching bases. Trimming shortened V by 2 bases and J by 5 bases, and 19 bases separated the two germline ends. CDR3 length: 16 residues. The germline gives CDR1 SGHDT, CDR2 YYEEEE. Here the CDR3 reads CASSFWGLGEGTEAFF. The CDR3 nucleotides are TGTGCCAGCAGCTTTTGGGGGCTAGGGGAGGGGACTGAAGCTTTCTTT.

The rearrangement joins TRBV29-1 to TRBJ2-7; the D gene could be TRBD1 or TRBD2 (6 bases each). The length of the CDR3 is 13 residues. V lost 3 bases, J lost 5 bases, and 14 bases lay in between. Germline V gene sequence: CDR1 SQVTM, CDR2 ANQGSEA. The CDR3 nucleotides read TGCAGCGTTGAGGGGGCAGGGGAGGACGAGCAGTACTTC. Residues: CSVEGAGEDEQYF.

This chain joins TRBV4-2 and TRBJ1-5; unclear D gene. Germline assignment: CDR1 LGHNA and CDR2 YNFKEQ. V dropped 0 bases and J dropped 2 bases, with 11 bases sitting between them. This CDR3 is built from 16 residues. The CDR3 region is CASSQDRGSGNQPQHF. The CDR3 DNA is TGTGCCAGCAGCCAAGACCGAGGGTCCGGCAATCAGCCCCAGCATTTT.

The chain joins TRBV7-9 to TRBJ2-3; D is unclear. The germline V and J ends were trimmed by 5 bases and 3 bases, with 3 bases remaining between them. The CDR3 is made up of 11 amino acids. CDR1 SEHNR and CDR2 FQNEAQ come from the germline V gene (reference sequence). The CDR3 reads CASSETDTQYF. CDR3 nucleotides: TGTGCCAGCAGCGAAACAGATACGCAGTATTTT.